These 13 T cell receptor beta chains originate from one sample sequenced in a study of T cell changes during pregnancy in multiple sclerosis. The method was immunoSEQ multiplex PCR; TCRdb's version includes in-frame clones alone and lacks a portion of them. The sample lists 100,000 to 130,000 clones; approximately 90% were seen once. The source material was peripheral blood, sampled in the third trimester of pregnancy. Receptors originate from a female donor in good health, enrolled as a control in a pregnancy study.

The J gene is TRBJ2-1, the V gene TRBV7-2; 12 nucleotides align to TRBD2. This CDR3 is built from 16 residues. Germline CDR1 and CDR2: SGHTA and FQGNSA. Trimming took 5 bases from V and 2 from J; bases not matched to a gene: 4. CDR3 DNA: TGTGCCAGCAGCCCAGCTAGCGGGGGGGCCTACAATGAGCAGTTCTTC. Its translation is CASSPASGGAYNEQFF.

The chain is built from TRBV7-2 and TRBJ2-1, with 8 bases that match TRBD2. Germline values: CDR1 SGHTA, CDR2 FQGNSA. The CDR3 runs 15 residues. Trimming removed 6 bases from V and 6 bases from J; junction bases left unmatched: 10. The CDR3 is CASRLLPGGRNEQFF. For the CDR3, the DNA is TGTGCCAGCAGACTCCTCCCGGGGGGGCGCAATGAGCAGTTCTTC.

The chain carries TRBV6-5 and TRBJ1-3; TRBD1 agrees at 9 bases. Germline loops: CDR1 MNHEY, CDR2 SVGAGI. Trimming took 4 bases from V and 1 from J; bases not matched to a gene: 5. This CDR3 is 16 amino acids long. As DNA, the CDR3 is TGTGCCAGCAGTTCCACAGGGGGCTGGTCTGGAAACACCATATATTTT. This translates into CASSSTGGWSGNTIYF.

The genes are TRBV18 and TRBJ1-6; 7 nucleotides line up with TRBD1. The V gene's germline CDR1 is KGHSH and CDR2 LQKENI. This CDR3 spans 16 amino acids. J gave up 5 bases and V 4 bases, and 8 bases lay outside the gene matches. In DNA, the CDR3 is TGTGCCAGCTCACAAAACCGGGACAGTAATAATTCACCCCTCCACTTT. Encoded protein: CASSQNRDSNNSPLHF.

As concerns this clone: Because the CDR3's place on the DNA is in doubt, the DNA is left out and the CDR3 is given as listed by TCRdb. CDR3 in amino acids: CASSFGNGGDPPDTQYF. V gene TRBV5-1 combines with J gene TRBJ2-3; the table's D gene call, TRBD2, was not cross checked with the DNA. A total of 17 residues make up the CDR3, ends included. In germline, CDR1 is SGHRS, CDR2 YFSETQ.

This sequence joins TRBV25-1 and TRBJ2-1, with 7 nucleotides matching TRBD1. This CDR3 has 16 residues. Germline V CDR1 and CDR2: MGHDK, SYGVNS. The V gene end was trimmed by 2 bases and the J gene end by 4 bases; junction bases not matched to a gene: 8. This CDR3 reads CASSEPQGVGYNEQFF. In DNA, the CDR3 is TGTGCCAGCAGTGAACCCCAGGGGGTTGGATACAATGAGCAGTTCTTC.

The rearrangement joins TRBV10-3 to TRBJ1-5; D is unresolved. Germline lookup yields CDR1 ENHRY and CDR2 SYGVKD. CDR3 size: 14 residues. With 0 bases removed from V and 5 bases from J, the gap between germline ends came to 8 bases. CDR3 sequence reads: CAISESRADQPQHF. CDR3 bases: TGTGCCATCAGTGAGTCGAGGGCGGATCAGCCCCAGCATTTT.

The chain couples TRBV29-1 to TRBJ2-3; a weak D match, TRBD2 (7 bases). Germline assignment: CDR1 SQVTM and CDR2 ANQGSEA. CDR3 length: 12 amino acids. As DNA, the CDR3 is TGCAGAGCTTGGGGGGGGCAAGATACGCAGTATTTT. It is translated as CRAWGGQDTQYF.

The V gene is TRBV7-2, the J gene TRBJ2-1; D is perhaps TRBD1 (5 bases). The CDR3 totals 14 residues. With 4 bases removed from V and 2 bases from J, the gap between germline ends came to 9 bases. CDR1 SGHTA and CDR2 FQGNSA come from the germline V gene. CDR3 bases: TGTGCCAGCAGCTCATCAGGGACCTACAATGAGCAGTTCTTC. It specifies CASSSSGTYNEQFF.

Notes on this clone: Sequence at one end of the junction differs from germline and may be a read error. The chain recombines TRBV27 with TRBJ1-6; D unresolved. The germline CDR1 and CDR2 sequences are MNHEY and SMNVEV (reference sequence). This CDR3 is 14 amino acids long. The CDR3 coding sequence is TGTGCCAGCAGTTTTGGCTCCTTTAATTCACCCCTCCACTTT. This translates into CASSFGSFNSPLHF.

This chain connects TRBV4-3 to TRBJ2-3; 13 nucleotides line up with TRBD2. Germline V lookup: CDR1 LGHNA, CDR2 YSLEER. V lost 0 bases to trimming and J lost 3 bases; unmatched junction nucleotides: 3. The CDR3 has 17 amino acids. Here the CDR3 reads CASSQELAGGNTDTQYF. In nucleotides, the CDR3 is TGCGCCAGCAGCCAAGAACTAGCGGGGGGGAATACAGATACGCAGTATTTT.

The chain carries TRBV29-1 and TRBJ2-7; D may be TRBD1 (5 bases). This CDR3 is 14 amino acids long. Germline V gives CDR1 SQVTM, CDR2 ANQGSEA. The V end was cut by 5 bases, the J end by 4 bases, with 18 bases between. In DNA form, the CDR3 reads TGCAGCGTTTACAACGCCCTAGACAGTTACGAGCAGTACTTC. It is translated as CSVYNALDSYEQYF.

V is TRBV6-6 and J is TRBJ2-7, with a possible D match to TRBD1 (6 bases). Trimming stripped 0 bases from V and 2 bases from J, with 11 bases between. Germline V gives CDR1 MNHNY, CDR2 SVGAGI (reference sequence). The CDR3 totals 15 residues. In nucleotides, the CDR3 is TGTGCCAGCAGTTACTCGGTGGCAGGGGCCTACGAGCAGTACTTC. Amino acids: CASSYSVAGAYEQYF.